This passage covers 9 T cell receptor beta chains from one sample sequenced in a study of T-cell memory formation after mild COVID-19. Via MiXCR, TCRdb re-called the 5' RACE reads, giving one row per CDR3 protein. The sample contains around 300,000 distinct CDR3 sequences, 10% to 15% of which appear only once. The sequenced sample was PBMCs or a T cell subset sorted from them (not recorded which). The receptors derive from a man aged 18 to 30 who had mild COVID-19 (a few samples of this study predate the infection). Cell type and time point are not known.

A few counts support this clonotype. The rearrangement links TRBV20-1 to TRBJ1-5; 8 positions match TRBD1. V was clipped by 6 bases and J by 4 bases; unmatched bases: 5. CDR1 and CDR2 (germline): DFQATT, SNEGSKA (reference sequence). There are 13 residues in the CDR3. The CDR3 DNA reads TGCAGTGCAAGGGACAGGATTAATCAGCCCCAGCATTTT. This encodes CSARDRINQPQHF.

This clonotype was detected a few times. The CDR3 DNA sequence: TGCGCCAGCAGCCAACGAATGACAGGGGCTTCAGGCAATGAGCAGTTCTTC. It encodes CASSQRMTGASGNEQFF. The rearrangement links TRBV4-1 to TRBJ2-1; 8 nucleotides agree with TRBD1. V lost 2 bases to trimming and J lost 6 bases; unmatched junction nucleotides: 12. The CDR3 has 17 residues. CDR1 and CDR2 from the germline V gene are MGHRA and YSYEKL.

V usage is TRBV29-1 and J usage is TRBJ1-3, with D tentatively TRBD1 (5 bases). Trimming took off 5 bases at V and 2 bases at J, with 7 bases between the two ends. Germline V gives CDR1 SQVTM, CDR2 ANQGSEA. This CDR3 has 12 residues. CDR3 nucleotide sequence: TGCAGCGTTCGGGGGGCTGGAAACACCATATATTTT. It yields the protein CSVRGAGNTIYF.

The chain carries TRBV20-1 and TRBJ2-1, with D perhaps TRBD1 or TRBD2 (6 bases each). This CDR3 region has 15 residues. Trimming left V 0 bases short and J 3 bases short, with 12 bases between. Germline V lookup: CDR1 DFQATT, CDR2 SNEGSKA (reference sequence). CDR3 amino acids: CSARDRGGIYNEQFF. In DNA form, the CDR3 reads TGCAGTGCTAGAGATCGAGGGGGGATCTACAATGAGCAGTTCTTC.

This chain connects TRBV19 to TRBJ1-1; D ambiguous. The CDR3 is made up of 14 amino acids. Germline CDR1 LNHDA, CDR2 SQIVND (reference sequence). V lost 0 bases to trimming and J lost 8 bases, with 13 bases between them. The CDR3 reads CASSIDRRDGEAFF. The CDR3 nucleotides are TGTGCCAGTAGTATAGATCGTCGGGATGGGGAAGCTTTCTTT.

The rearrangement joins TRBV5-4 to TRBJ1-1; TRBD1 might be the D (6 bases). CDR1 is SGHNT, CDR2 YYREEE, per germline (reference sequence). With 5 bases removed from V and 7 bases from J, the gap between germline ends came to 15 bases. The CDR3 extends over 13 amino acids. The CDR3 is CASREIQGVEAFF. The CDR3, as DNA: TGTGCCAGCAGAGAAATACAGGGTGTTGAAGCTTTCTTT.

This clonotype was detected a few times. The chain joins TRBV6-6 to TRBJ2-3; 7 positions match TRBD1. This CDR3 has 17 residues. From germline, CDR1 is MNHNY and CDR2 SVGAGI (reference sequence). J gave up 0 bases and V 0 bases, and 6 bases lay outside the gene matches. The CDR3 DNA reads TGTGCCAGCAGTTACTCCCGGGACAGCCAAAGCACAGATACGCAGTATTTT. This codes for CASSYSRDSQSTDTQYF.

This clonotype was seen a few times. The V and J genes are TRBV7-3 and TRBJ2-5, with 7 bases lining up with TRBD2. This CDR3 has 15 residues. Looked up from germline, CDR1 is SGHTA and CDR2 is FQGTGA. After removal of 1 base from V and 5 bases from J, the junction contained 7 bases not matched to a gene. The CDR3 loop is CASSLMPGGRETQYF. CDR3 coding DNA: TGTGCCAGCAGCTTAATGCCGGGGGGAAGGGAGACCCAGTACTTC.

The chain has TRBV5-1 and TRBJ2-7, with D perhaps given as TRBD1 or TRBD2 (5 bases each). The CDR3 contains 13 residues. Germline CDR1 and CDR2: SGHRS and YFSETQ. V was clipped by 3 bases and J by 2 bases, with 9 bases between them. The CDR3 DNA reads TGCGCCAGCAGCTACTCGGGACCCTACGAGCAGTACTTC. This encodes CASSYSGPYEQYF.